This passage covers 8 T cell receptor beta chains from one sample sequenced in a study of T cell repertoires in cytomegalovirus infection (dated 2019 in TCRdb). This specimen's treatment or condition label, per the study, means: in vitro stimulation with specific CMV peptide epitopes to enrich CMV-specific T cells. Their specific antigens are unknown. Sequencing relied on an Illumina HiSeq 1500. The public reads were quality trimmed at Q25 with fastp and then assembled into clones with MiXCR by TCRdb, keeping productive beta chains. Each CDR3 protein appears once, grouped with its most common genes and DNA. This sample is represented by 250,000 to 300,000 distinct CDR3 sequences; less than 25% of them were singletons. The ten largest clones represent approximately 20% of the sample. Here the sequenced sample was cultured PBMCs, taken from culture after CMV antigen stimulation. Every receptor here comes from a human donor in good health (CMV status not recorded). Some clones in this sample may be carry-over from other donors' samples.

The chain couples TRBV7-9 to TRBJ1-1; D is uncertain. CDR3 length: 14 residues. Germline V gene lookup returns CDR1 SEHNR and CDR2 FQNEAQ (reference sequence). Between the trimmed V and J ends, which lost 3 bases and 1 base, there was a span of 9 bases. The CDR3 nucleotides read TGTGCCAGCAGCTTTTTCGGGGAGAACACTGAAGCTTTCTTT. This gives the protein CASSFFGENTEAFF.

The rearrangement joins TRBV20-1 to TRBJ1-5; weak D call: TRBD1 (5 bases). Trimming took off 3 bases at V and 7 bases at J, with 19 bases between the two ends. The CDR3 extends over 15 amino acids. Germline values: CDR1 DFQATT, CDR2 SNEGSKA (reference sequence). The CDR3 sequence: CSASVLGAGNQPQHF. In nucleotides, the CDR3 is TGCAGTGCTAGCGTCCTCGGGGCCGGGAACCAGCCCCAGCATTTT.

The chain is built from TRBV18 and TRBJ2-1; D is undetermined. The CDR3 runs to 14 residues. Germline V CDR1 and CDR2: KGHSH, LQKENI. V was cut by 3 bases and J by 5 bases, with 11 bases left in between. CDR3 sequence: CASSPQTGNNEQFF. The CDR3 DNA reads TGTGCCAGCTCACCCCAGACTGGGAACAATGAGCAGTTCTTC.

This chain joins TRBV12-3 or TRBV12-4 and TRBJ2-1, with 11 bases aligning to TRBD2. The CDR3 sequence is 21 residues long. V gave up 0 bases and J gave up 0 bases; unmatched junction bases: 13. CDR3 protein: CASSLAPGLAESSSSYNEQFF. The CDR3 DNA reads TGTGCCAGCAGTTTAGCCCCGGGACTAGCGGAATCATCTAGCTCCTACAATGAGCAGTTCTTC.

The J gene is TRBJ1-1, the V gene TRBV11-3, with 8 bases matching TRBD1. The CDR3 has 17 amino acids. Germline loops: CDR1 SGHNT, CDR2 YENEEA. V gave up 5 bases and J gave up 6 bases; unmatched junction bases: 17. The CDR3 DNA reads as TGTGCCAGCAGCAGCGGGACAGGACGCGTTTTGGGCGCTGAAGCTTTCTTT. This gives the protein CASSSGTGRVLGAEAFF.

The chain couples TRBV7-9 to TRBJ2-1; D remains ambiguous. V lost 3 bases to trimming and J lost 6 bases, with 12 bases between them. The germline V gene encodes CDR1 SEHNR and CDR2 FQNEAQ (reference sequence). This CDR3 has 14 amino acids. The CDR3 spells CASSFGPLGNEQFF. The CDR3 DNA reads as TGTGCCAGCAGCTTCGGACCCCTCGGCAATGAGCAGTTCTTC.

V and J are TRBV4-2 and TRBJ2-1; D gene ambiguous. The CDR3 contains 19 residues. CDR1 is LGHNA, CDR2 YNFKEQ, per germline. V lost 0 bases, J lost 3 bases, and 21 bases lay in between. The CDR3 loop is CASSQDSSRYTGNYNEQFF. The CDR3 nucleotides read TGTGCCAGCAGCCAAGATTCAAGCAGGTATACGGGTAACTACAATGAGCAGTTCTTC.

In this sample, this clonotype turned up once. V and J are TRBV7-9 and TRBJ2-7; D is uncertain. CDR3 length: 12 residues. Trimming took off 4 bases at V and 2 bases at J, with 6 bases between the two ends. Germline values: CDR1 SEHNR, CDR2 FQNEAQ (reference sequence). The chain's CDR3 is CASSYSAYEQYV. The CDR3 DNA sequence: TGTGCCAGCAGCTACAGCGCCTACGAGCAGTACGTC.